The rows below give T cell receptor beta chains drawn from one sample of a study of T cell responses to AZD1222 COVID-19 vaccine. Clones were sequenced by immunoSEQ multiplex PCR, and TCRdb holds only the in-frame ones, with some missing. The sample holds tens of thousands of clones, over 75% seen once. Material: peripheral blood, obtained on day 0 of AZD1222 vaccination. The origin of the receptors is an adult in good health. Each CDR3 is given with its conserved first and last residue.

CDR3	J	V
CASSAGQGEETQYF	TRBJ2-5	TRBV2
CASSYGGVTEAFF	TRBJ1-1	TRBV6-5
CASRGQTSNNEQFF	TRBJ2-1	TRBV5-1
CASRQTSTGELFF	TRBJ2-2	TRBV3-1/TRBV3-2
CASSVEGNPDTQYF	TRBJ2-3	TRBV9
CASSPSTDTQYF	TRBJ2-3	TRBV3-1/TRBV3-2
CASSRGVTQYF	TRBJ2-3	TRBV27
CASSERGALYEQYF	TRBJ2-7	TRBV21-1
CASSSWTGAGYEQYF	TRBJ2-7	TRBV7-9
CASSLRNKDPYGYTF	TRBJ1-2	TRBV7-8
CATRDRKENYEQYF	TRBJ2-7	TRBV19
CASSLDPYEQYF	TRBJ2-7	TRBV2
CASRVQGAMFTDTQYF	TRBJ2-3	TRBV2
CASSELNVGQTGNTIYF	TRBJ1-3	TRBV6-1
CASSLLAIRNYNSPLHF	TRBJ1-6	TRBV5-1
CASSPSGTRGTDTQYF	TRBJ2-3	TRBV18
CATPGLAGHNEQFF	TRBJ2-1	TRBV23-1
CASSPSVRLRNTIYF	TRBJ1-3	TRBV7-8
CAYRQLGLGYTF	TRBJ1-2	TRBV30
CASSGGQGGHSPLHF	TRBJ1-6	TRBV5-1
CASSKQGSSYNEQFF	TRBJ2-1	TRBV5-1
CATISDTTGELFF	TRBJ2-2	TRBV24-1
CASRSLGGNQPQHF	TRBJ1-5	TRBV19
CASSHRTESYEQYF	TRBJ2-7	TRBV4-1
CATSRREYNSPLHF	TRBJ1-6	TRBV15
CASQTMGASNQPQHF	TRBJ1-5	TRBV2
CASSVLGRGEAFF	TRBJ1-1	TRBV19
CASTYNTEAFF	TRBJ1-1	TRBV5-6
CASSHFPTDGNTIYF	TRBJ1-3	TRBV13
CAISDQGAGKLFF	TRBJ1-4	TRBV10-3
CASLRKDSYEQYF	TRBJ2-7	TRBV28
CASSLGLAASTDTQYF	TRBJ2-3	TRBV7-9
CASSLAGGDTIYF	TRBJ1-3	TRBV11-2
CASSQTSGRAWNEQFF	TRBJ2-1	TRBV7-9
CASGRDLRSPLHF	TRBJ1-6	TRBV6-6
CAWEGQYPDYGYTF	TRBJ1-2	TRBV30
CASSFGTAGEQYF	TRBJ2-7	TRBV11-3
CASTPFPLDGINQPQHF	TRBJ1-5	TRBV28
CSVEDGRQGNRF	TRBJ1-4	TRBV29-1
CSVSGRAVNNEQFF	TRBJ2-1	TRBV29-1
CASSLSGTPYNSPLHF	TRBJ1-6	TRBV19
CASSTSNTEAFF	TRBJ1-1	TRBV7-9
CASSSVDRIVETQYF	TRBJ2-5	TRBV27
CAISESGLAGGSSYNEQFF	TRBJ2-1	TRBV10-3
CASSPQGVLEKLFF	TRBJ1-4	TRBV7-9
CASSLAPDGLNQPQHF	TRBJ1-5	TRBV7-8
CASSLAGRKPVYGYTF	TRBJ1-2	TRBV7-9
CATSDKGSTDTQYF	TRBJ2-3	TRBV24-1
CASSLQGSNTGELFF	TRBJ2-2	TRBV11-1
CASSTGHPGYTF	TRBJ1-2	TRBV19
CASSESPGGSQHF	TRBJ1-5	TRBV5-1
CASSQLSYEQYF	TRBJ2-7	TRBV2
CASSWGPGGTNTEAFF	TRBJ1-1	TRBV5-4
CASSGSSTDTQYF	TRBJ2-3	TRBV7-9
CASSGGYEQYF	TRBJ2-7	TRBV10-1